Each of the 18 T cell receptor beta chains below was sequenced from the same sample in a study of cytomegalovirus exposure and HLA in healthy donors. The PCR made use of 60 Vbeta and 13 Jbeta primers. Assay: immunoSEQ multiplex PCR; the TCRdb copy retains only in-frame clones and omits some. The repertoire includes roughly 67,000 clones, around 80% of them detected once, and 9.7% sits in the top ten. The specimen was PBMCs. The receptors stem from a middle-aged man in good health and CMV-seronegative.

The CDR3 sequence is CASSLGGTGPYEQYF. The CDR3, as DNA: TGTGCCAGCAGCTTAGGCGGGACAGGGCCTTACGAGCAGTACTTC. The chain is built from TRBV11-3 and TRBJ2-7; 9 bases fit TRBD1. The CDR3 covers 15 residues. The V and J ends lost 1 base and 4 bases, in that order; junction bases with no gene match: 5. The germline V gene encodes CDR1 SGHNT and CDR2 YENEEA.

The V gene is TRBV6-1, the J gene TRBJ2-7, with a possible D match to TRBD2 (5 bases). Trimming took off 3 bases at V and 3 bases at J, with 15 bases between the two ends. Germline V gives CDR1 MNHNS, CDR2 SASEGT. There are 15 residues in the CDR3. The CDR3 DNA follows: TGTGCCAGCAGTGAGTCCCCGGGAATTGGCTACGAGCAGTACTTC. Protein: CASSESPGIGYEQYF.

V is TRBV27 and J is TRBJ1-1; 10 bases line up with TRBD1. Germline V gives CDR1 MNHEY, CDR2 SMNVEV (reference sequence). The CDR3 contains 16 residues. After removal of 5 bases from V and 0 bases from J, the junction contained 6 bases not matched to a gene. The CDR3 DNA reads as TGTGCCAGCAGTCCCTTGACAGGGGGCTTGAACACTGAAGCTTTCTTT. It codes for CASSPLTGGLNTEAFF.

This clone is a singleton in its sample. The rearrangement joins TRBV2 to TRBJ2-7, with 7 bases that match TRBD2. This CDR3 contains 14 residues. Germline V gene lookup returns CDR1 SNHLY and CDR2 FYNNEI. J was trimmed by 2 bases and V by 7 bases; bases with no gene match: 8. The CDR3 bases are TGTGCCAGCACTAGGCGGGGGTTCACCTACGAGCAGTACTTC. Its protein product is CASTRRGFTYEQYF.

In regard to this clone: At one end, the junction sequence differs from germline, possibly due to a read error. The sample has other DNA sequences that encode this CDR3 too. The V and J genes are TRBV6-1 and TRBJ1-4, with D possibly being TRBD1 (6 bases). This CDR3 is 13 amino acids long. The germline CDR1 and CDR2 sequences are MNHNS and SASEGT. CDR3 sequence reads: CASTSGVGEKLFF. The CDR3 region has the DNA TGCGCCAGCACCTCAGGGGTGGGGGAAAAACTGTTTTTT.

CDR3 in amino acids: CASTGTGVTDTQYF. In nucleotides, the CDR3 is TGTGCCAGCACAGGGACAGGGGTCACAGATACGCAGTATTTT. The gene calls are TRBV28 and TRBJ2-3, with TRBD1 identical over 10 bases. The CDR3 is 14 residues long. Germline V CDR1 and CDR2: MDHEN, SYDVKM. The trim removed 7 bases at V and 2 bases at J, leaving 3 bases unmatched.

The chain employs TRBV21-1 and TRBJ2-5; TRBD1, as called in the table, went unchecked against the DNA. TRBV21-1 is described as a pseudogene. This CDR3 spans 16 amino acids. The CDR3 spells CANNLVSGQTKETQYF. The CDR3 DNA follows: TGTGCCAACAATTTGGTATCCGGACAGACTAAAGAGACCCAGTACTTC.

The rearrangement links TRBV19 to TRBJ1-4; TRBD1 matches at 7 bases. Germline CDR1 reads LNHDA; CDR2 reads SQIVND (reference sequence). Germline trimming cut 7 bases from V and 8 bases from J; bases unmatched to any gene: 10. The CDR3 consists of 14 residues. The CDR3 region is CASTQRGRREKLFF. CDR3 nucleotide sequence: TGTGCCAGTACTCAGAGGGGGCGCCGAGAAAAACTGTTTTTT.

The gene calls are TRBV1 and TRBJ2-1; the table's D gene call, TRBD2, was not cross checked with the DNA. TRBV1 is designated a pseudogene. This CDR3 has 14 residues. The CDR3, as DNA: TGCACCAGCAGCCAAACTAGCACCTACAATGAGCAGTTCTTC. This encodes CTSSQTSTYNEQFF.

This clone was picked up a small number of times. The rearrangement joins TRBV6-5 to TRBJ1-1; maybe TRBD1 (6 bases). The CDR3 totals 13 residues. With 6 bases removed from V and 7 bases from J, the gap between germline ends came to 15 bases. Germline CDR1 reads MNHEY; CDR2 reads SVGAGI. The CDR3 region is CASSPGQYDEAFF. CDR3 sequence (DNA): TGTGCCAGCAGCCCCGGACAGTATGATGAAGCTTTCTTT.

This chain links TRBV18 with TRBJ2-7, with 11 bases that match TRBD2. Looked up from germline, CDR1 is KGHSH and CDR2 is LQKENI. V trimming: 4 bases; J trimming: 3 bases; junction bases outside the gene matches: 5. The CDR3 runs to 15 residues. CDR3 sequence: CASSHSLAGDYEQYF. In nucleotides, the CDR3 is TGTGCCAGCTCACACTCACTAGCGGGGGACTACGAGCAGTACTTC.

The chain couples TRBV11-2 to TRBJ1-1; TRBD1 aligns across 7 bases. The CDR3 extends over 15 amino acids. Germline V CDR1 and CDR2: SGHAT, FQNNGV. V lost 2 bases, J lost 4 bases, and 7 bases stayed unmatched. Written as DNA, the CDR3 is TGTGCCAGCAGCTTAAGGGGACAGTCCAGCACTGAAGCTTTCTTT. It encodes CASSLRGQSSTEAFF.

The J gene is TRBJ2-1, the V gene TRBV9; TRBD2 aligns across 15 bases. Trimming cost V 0 bases and J 0 bases; bases outside gene matches: 7. The CDR3 contains 20 residues. Germline V gene lookup returns CDR1 SGDLS and CDR2 YYNGEE. CDR3 region: CASSVGLGLAGGSSYNEQFF. Written as DNA, the CDR3 is TGTGCCAGCAGCGTAGGATTGGGACTAGCGGGGGGCAGCTCCTACAATGAGCAGTTCTTC.

This clone was recorded only once. The V call is TRBV7-3, the J call TRBJ2-5; D possibly corresponds to TRBD2 (6 bases). The CDR3 sequence is 13 residues long. Trimming pared 3 bases from V and 5 bases from J, leaving 10 bases between. Germline values: CDR1 SGHTA, CDR2 FQGTGA. CDR3 loop: CASSLTGGETQYF. CDR3 coding DNA: TGTGCCAGCAGCTTGACTGGGGGGGAGACCCAGTACTTC.

This clone was recorded a few times. The chain recombines TRBV25-1 with TRBJ1-1; a weak D match, TRBD1 (5 bases). Germline loops: CDR1 MGHDK, CDR2 SYGVNS. The CDR3 runs to 13 residues. V was pared by 7 bases and J by 2 bases, with 11 bases between. DNA of the CDR3: TGTGCCAGCACTGGACACTTCAACACTGAAGCTTTCTTT. Translated, it gives CASTGHFNTEAFF.

A single count supports this clone. The rearrangement uses TRBV6-5 and TRBJ1-2; a possible D gene is TRBD1 (6 bases). V was shortened by 6 bases and J by 8 bases, with 16 bases between the two germline ends. CDR1 is MNHEY, CDR2 SVGAGI, per germline. The CDR3 totals 13 residues. CDR3 residues: CASSVDRLGGYTF. The CDR3 DNA reads as TGTGCCAGCAGCGTCGACAGGCTTGGGGGCTACACCTTC.

This chain links TRBV4-1 with TRBJ2-7, with D possibly matching TRBD1 (5 bases). The CDR3 length is 15 residues. Trimming took 4 bases from V and 5 from J, leaving 18 bases between them. Germline CDR1 MGHRA, CDR2 YSYEKL. This CDR3 reads CASSPRAGSPDEQYF. In nucleotides, the CDR3 is TGCGCCAGCAGCCCTCGAGCAGGGTCCCCGGACGAGCAGTACTTC.

The rearrangement joins TRBV18 to TRBJ1-4; 9 bases agree with TRBD1. J lost 1 base, V lost 5 bases, and 2 bases had no gene match. The CDR3 contains 15 residues. Germline V gene data show CDR1 as KGHSH and CDR2 as LQKENI. CDR3 in amino acids: CASSKDRGTNEKLFF. Written as DNA, the CDR3 is TGTGCCAGCTCAAAGGACAGGGGAACTAATGAAAAACTGTTTTTT.